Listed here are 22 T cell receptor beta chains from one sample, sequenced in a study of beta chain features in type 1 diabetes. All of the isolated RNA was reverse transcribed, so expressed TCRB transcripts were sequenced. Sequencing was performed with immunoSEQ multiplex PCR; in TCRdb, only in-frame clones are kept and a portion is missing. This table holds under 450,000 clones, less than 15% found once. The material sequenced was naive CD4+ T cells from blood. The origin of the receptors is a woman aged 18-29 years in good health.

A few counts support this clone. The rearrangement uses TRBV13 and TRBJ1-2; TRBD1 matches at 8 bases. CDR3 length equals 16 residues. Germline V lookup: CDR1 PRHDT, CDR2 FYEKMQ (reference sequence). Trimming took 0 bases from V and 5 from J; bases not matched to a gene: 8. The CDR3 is CASSLGRWNRGYGYTF. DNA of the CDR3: TGTGCCAGCAGCTTAGGCAGGTGGAACAGGGGGTATGGCTACACCTTC.

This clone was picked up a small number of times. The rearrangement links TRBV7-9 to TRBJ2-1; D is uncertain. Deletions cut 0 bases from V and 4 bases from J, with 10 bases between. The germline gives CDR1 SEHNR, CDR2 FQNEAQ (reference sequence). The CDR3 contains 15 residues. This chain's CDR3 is CASSLAFLAYNEQFF. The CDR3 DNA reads TGTGCCAGCAGCTTAGCGTTCCTGGCATACAATGAGCAGTTCTTC.

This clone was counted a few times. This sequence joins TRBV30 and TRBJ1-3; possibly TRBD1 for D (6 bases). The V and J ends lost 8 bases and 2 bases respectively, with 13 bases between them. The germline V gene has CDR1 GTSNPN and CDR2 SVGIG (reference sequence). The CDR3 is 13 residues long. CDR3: CAGTGLPGNTIYF. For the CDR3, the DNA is TGTGCCGGAACAGGGTTGCCTGGAAACACCATATATTTT.

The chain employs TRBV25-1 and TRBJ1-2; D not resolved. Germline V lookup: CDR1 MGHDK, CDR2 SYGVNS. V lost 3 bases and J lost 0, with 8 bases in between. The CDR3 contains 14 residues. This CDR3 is CASSDPGSNYGYTF. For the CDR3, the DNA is TGTGCCAGCAGTGACCCAGGTTCTAACTATGGCTACACCTTC.

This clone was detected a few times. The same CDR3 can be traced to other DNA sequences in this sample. The CDR3 is CASSSGQSSYEQYF. The CDR3 coding sequence is TGTGCCAGCAGCTCTGGACAGAGCTCCTACGAGCAGTACTTC. The V and J genes are TRBV28 and TRBJ2-7; D perhaps matches TRBD1 (6 bases). There are 14 residues in the CDR3. Per germline, CDR1 MDHEN and CDR2 SYDVKM. The ends were cut back, 6 bases at V and 0 bases at J, with 12 bases in the middle.

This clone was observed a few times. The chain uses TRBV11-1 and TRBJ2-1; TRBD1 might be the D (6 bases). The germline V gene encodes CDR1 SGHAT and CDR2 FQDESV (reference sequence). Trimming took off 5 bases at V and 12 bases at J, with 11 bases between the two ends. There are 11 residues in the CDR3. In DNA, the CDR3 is TGTGCCAGCAGCCAAGGGGGTGGGCAGTTCTTC. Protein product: CASSQGGGQFF.

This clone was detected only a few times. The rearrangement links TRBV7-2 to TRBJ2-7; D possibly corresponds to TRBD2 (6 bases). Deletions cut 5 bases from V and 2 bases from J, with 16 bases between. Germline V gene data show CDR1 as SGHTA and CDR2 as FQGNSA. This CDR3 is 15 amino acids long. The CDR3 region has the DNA TGTGCCAGCAGCACCTGGGACTCCGTCACCTACGAGCAGTACTTC. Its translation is CASSTWDSVTYEQYF.

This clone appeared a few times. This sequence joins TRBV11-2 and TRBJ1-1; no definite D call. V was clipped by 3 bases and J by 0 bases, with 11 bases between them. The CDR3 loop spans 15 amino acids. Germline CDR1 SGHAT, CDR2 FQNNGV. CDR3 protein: CASSFTGWVNTEAFF. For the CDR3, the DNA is TGTGCCAGCAGCTTTACCGGGTGGGTGAACACTGAAGCTTTCTTT.

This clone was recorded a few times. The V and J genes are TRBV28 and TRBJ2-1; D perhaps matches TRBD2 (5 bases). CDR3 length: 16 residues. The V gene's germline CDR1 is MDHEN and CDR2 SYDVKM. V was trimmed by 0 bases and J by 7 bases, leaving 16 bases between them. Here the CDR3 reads CASSLWTGIGPNEQFF. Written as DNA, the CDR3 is TGTGCCAGCAGTTTATGGACGGGAATAGGGCCTAATGAGCAGTTCTTC.

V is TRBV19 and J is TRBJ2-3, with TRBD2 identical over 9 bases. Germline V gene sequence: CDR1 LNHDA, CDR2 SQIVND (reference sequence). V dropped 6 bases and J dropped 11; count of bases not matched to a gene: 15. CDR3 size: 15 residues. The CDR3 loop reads CASSRTEISGSKQYF. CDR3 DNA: TGTGCCAGTAGCAGAACAGAAATTAGCGGGAGTAAGCAGTATTTT.

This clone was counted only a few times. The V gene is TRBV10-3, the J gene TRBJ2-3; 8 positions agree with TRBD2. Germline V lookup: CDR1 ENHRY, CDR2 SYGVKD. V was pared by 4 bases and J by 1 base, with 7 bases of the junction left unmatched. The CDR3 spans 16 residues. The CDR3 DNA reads TGTGCCATCAGTGTAAATGGGCGGGAGGGCACAGATACGCAGTATTTT. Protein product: CAISVNGREGTDTQYF.

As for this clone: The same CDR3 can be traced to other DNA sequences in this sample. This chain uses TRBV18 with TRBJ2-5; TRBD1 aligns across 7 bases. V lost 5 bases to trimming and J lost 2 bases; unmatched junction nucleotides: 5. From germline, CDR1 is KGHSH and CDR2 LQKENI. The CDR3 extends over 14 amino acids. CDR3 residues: CASSSTGVQETQYF. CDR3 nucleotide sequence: TGTGCCAGCTCATCAACAGGGGTTCAAGAGACCCAGTACTTC.

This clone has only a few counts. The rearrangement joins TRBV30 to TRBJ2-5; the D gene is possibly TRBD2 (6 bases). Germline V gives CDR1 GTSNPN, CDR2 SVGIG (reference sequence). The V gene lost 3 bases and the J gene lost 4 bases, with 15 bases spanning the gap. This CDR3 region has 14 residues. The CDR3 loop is CAWSRSGLSETQYF. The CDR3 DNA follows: TGTGCCTGGAGCCGCTCGGGACTTTCAGAGACCCAGTACTTC.

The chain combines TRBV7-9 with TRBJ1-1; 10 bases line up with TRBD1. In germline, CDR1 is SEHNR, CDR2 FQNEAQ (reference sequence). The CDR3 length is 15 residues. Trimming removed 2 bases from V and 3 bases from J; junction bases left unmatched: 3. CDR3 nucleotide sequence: TGTGCCAGCAGCTTACGGGGGACAGGGGACACTGAAGCTTTCTTT. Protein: CASSLRGTGDTEAFF.

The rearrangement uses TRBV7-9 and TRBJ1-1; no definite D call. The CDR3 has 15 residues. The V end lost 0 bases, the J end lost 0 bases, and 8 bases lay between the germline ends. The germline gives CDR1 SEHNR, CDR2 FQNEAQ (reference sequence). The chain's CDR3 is CASSLAVGVNTEAFF. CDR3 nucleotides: TGTGCCAGCAGCTTAGCGGTAGGAGTGAACACTGAAGCTTTCTTT.

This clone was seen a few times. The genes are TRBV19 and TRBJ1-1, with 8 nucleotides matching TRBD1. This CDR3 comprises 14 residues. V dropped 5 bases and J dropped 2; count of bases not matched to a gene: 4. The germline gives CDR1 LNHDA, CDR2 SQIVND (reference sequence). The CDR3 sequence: CASSRDRGNTEAFF. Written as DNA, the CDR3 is TGTGCCAGTAGTCGCGACAGGGGCAACACTGAAGCTTTCTTT.

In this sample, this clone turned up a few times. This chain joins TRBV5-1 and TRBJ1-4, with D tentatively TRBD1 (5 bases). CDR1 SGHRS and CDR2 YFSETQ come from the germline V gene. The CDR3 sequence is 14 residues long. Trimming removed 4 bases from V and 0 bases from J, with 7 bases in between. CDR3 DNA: TGCGCCAGCAGCCCAGGGACAACTAATGAAAAACTGTTTTTT. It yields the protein CASSPGTTNEKLFF.

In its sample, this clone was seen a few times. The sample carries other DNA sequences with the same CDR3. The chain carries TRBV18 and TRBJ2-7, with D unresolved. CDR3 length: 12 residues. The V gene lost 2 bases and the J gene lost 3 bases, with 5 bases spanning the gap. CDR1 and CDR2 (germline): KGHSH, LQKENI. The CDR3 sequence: CASSPAGYEQYF. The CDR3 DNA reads TGTGCCAGCTCACCAGCAGGCTACGAGCAGTACTTC.

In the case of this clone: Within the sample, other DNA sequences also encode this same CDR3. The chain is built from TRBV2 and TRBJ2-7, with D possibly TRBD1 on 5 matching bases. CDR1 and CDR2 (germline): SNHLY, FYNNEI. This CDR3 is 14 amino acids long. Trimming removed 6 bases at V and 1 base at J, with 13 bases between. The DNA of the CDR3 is TGTGCCAGCAGCGTCAGACAGTCGTCCTACGAGCAGTACTTC. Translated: CASSVRQSSYEQYF.

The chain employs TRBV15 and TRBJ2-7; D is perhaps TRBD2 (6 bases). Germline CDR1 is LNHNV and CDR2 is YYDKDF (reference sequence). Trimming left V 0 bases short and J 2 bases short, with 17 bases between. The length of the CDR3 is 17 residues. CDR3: CATSRDYPGVTTYEQYF. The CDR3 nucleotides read TGTGCCACCAGCAGAGATTATCCGGGAGTGACAACCTACGAGCAGTACTTC. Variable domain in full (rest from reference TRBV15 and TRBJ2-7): DAMVIQNPRYQVTQFGKPVTLSCSQTLNHNVMYWYQQKSSQAPKLLFHYYDKDFNNEADTPDNFQSRRPNTSFCFLDIRSPGLGDTAMYLCATSRDYPGVTTYEQYFGPGTRLTVT.

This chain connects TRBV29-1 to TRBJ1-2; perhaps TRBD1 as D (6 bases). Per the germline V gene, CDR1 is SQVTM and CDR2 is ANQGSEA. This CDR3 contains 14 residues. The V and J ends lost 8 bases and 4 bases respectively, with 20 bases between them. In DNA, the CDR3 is TGCAGCACCGAACGACAGGTCCGAGGCTATGGCTACACCTTC. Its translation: CSTERQVRGYGYTF.

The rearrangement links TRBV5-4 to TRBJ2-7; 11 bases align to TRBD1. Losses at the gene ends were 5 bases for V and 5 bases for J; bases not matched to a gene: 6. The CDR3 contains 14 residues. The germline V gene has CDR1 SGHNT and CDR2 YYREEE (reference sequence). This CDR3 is CASRYGQGADEQYF. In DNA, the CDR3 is TGTGCCAGCAGGTATGGACAGGGGGCCGACGAGCAGTACTTC.